One sample yielded the 7 T cell receptor beta chains listed below, sequenced in a study of T cell responses to AZD1222 COVID-19 vaccine. The table came from immunoSEQ multiplex PCR; TCRdb's copy has only in-frame clones and leaves some out. This sample has 99,000 or so clones, with approximately 90% found just once. The source material was peripheral blood, sampled on day 0 of AZD1222 vaccination. The source is an adult in good health.

The rearrangement uses TRBV19 and TRBJ1-2; D is ambiguous. CDR3 length: 13 amino acids. V was clipped by 5 bases and J by 5 bases, with 12 bases between them. The germline V gene has CDR1 LNHDA and CDR2 SQIVND (reference sequence). DNA of the CDR3: TGTGCCAGTAGTCTAGGGATCAAGTATGGCTACACCTTC. Its translation is CASSLGIKYGYTF. The variable domain in full, with the rest retrieved from reference TRBV19 and TRBJ1-2, is DGGITQSPKYLFRKEGQNVTLSCEQNLNHDAMYWYRQDPGQGLRLIYYSQIVNDFQKGDIAEGYSVSREKKESFPLTVTSAQKNPTAFYLCASSLGIKYGYTFGSGTRLTVV.

The chain joins TRBV4-2 to TRBJ2-2; TRBD2 aligns across 9 bases. Trimming cost V 0 bases and J 3 bases; bases outside gene matches: 11. The CDR3 totals 19 residues. Germline lookup yields CDR1 LGHNA and CDR2 YNFKEQ. The CDR3 nucleotides read TGTGCCAGCAGCCAAGAGGTATCGGCCCTAGCGGGATACACCGGGGAGCTGTTTTTT. It encodes CASSQEVSALAGYTGELFF.

V usage is TRBV7-8 and J usage is TRBJ1-5, with D possibly being TRBD1 (6 bases). V was shortened by 5 bases and J by 3 bases, with 20 bases between the two germline ends. Germline V CDR1 and CDR2: SGHVS, FQNEAQ. CDR3 length: 17 residues. CDR3 in amino acids: CASSPRGGAGNNQPQHF. CDR3 nucleotides: TGTGCCAGCAGCCCACGGGGGGGGGCAGGGAACAATCAGCCCCAGCATTTT.

The CDR3 DNA is TGCGCCAGCAGCTTGACATGGACAGGGCCTAACTATGGCTACACCTTC. Translated, it gives CASSLTWTGPNYGYTF. The J gene is TRBJ1-2, the V gene TRBV5-1; TRBD1 agrees at 8 bases. CDR1 is SGHRS, CDR2 YFSETQ, per germline. The J segment lost 0 bases and the V segment lost 1 base, leaving 5 bases of the junction unmatched. The length of the CDR3 is 16 residues.

This clone was seen a single time. The rearrangement uses TRBV29-1 and TRBJ2-3; D possibly corresponds to TRBD2 (5 bases). Germline values: CDR1 SQVTM, CDR2 ANQGSEA. This CDR3 contains 13 residues. V lost 4 bases and J 6 bases, leaving 14 bases between the germline ends. The DNA for the CDR3 is TGCAGCGTTGTGCGGCCGAGCGGCGATACGCAGTATTTT. Amino acids: CSVVRPSGDTQYF.

The V call is TRBV10-1, the J call TRBJ2-3; D not certain. CDR3 size: 14 residues. Germline V lookup: CDR1 WNHNN, CDR2 SYGVQD (reference sequence). V gave up 5 bases and J gave up 0 bases, with 9 bases separating them. CDR3 amino acids: CASSPWASTDTQYF. The CDR3 nucleotides read TGCGCCAGCAGTCCCTGGGCTAGCACAGATACGCAGTATTTT.

The gene calls are TRBV19 and TRBJ1-3, with TRBD1 as a possible D gene (5 bases). The CDR3 covers 14 residues. Trimming removed 10 bases from V and 1 base from J, with 14 bases in between. Germline V gene sequence: CDR1 LNHDA, CDR2 SQIVND (reference sequence). CDR3 in DNA: TGTGCCACGAGGCGGGCAGGGTCTGGAAACACCATATATTTT. Translated, it gives CATRRAGSGNTIYF.